Listed below are T cell receptor beta chains from one sample, sequenced in a study of blood T cell repertoires in COVID-19. The method was immunoSEQ multiplex PCR; TCRdb's version includes in-frame clones alone and lacks a portion of them. This sample yields 70,000 or so clones, of which more than 70% are seen a single time; 1.3% to 1.5% belongs to the top ten. Sequenced input: peripheral blood. These receptors were collected from a human donor in a cohort sampled during active COVID-19. CDR3s include the opening cysteine and the closing phenylalanine or tryptophan. Some rows have no size entry. The others give once, few or many, or a class for an expanded clone.

clone_size | v_call | cdr3_aa
NA | TRBV29-1 | CSVLTSGSASEQFF
NA | TRBV5-4 | CASSLRLAVNTGELFF
NA | TRBV28 | CASSLDSYGYTF
NA | TRBV6-6 | CASRDSGMPYNEQFF
NA | TRBV5-1 | CASSLLPSGGSYNEQFF
NA | TRBV6-5 | CASSRQGFLPDEQYF
NA | TRBV2 | CASSEARAVRQETQYF
NA | TRBV29-1 | CSVESGAGQPQHF
NA | TRBV18 | CASSFNSGDSYEQYF
NA | TRBV12-3/TRBV12-4 | CASSWDRATEAFF
NA | TRBV28 | CASSYTGLAGGPSYNEQFF
once | TRBV2 | CASSFQGWPANTIYF
NA | TRBV10-3 | CAISEPGQTTDTQYF
NA | TRBV9 | CASSVGGPDTQYF
NA | TRBV19 | CASSSWDRGLNTEAFF
NA | TRBV6-1 | CASSERTGTAYGYTF
NA | TRBV5-6 | CASSLALAGATTQYF
NA | TRBV19 | CASSDSLRTLITDTQYF
NA | TRBV29-1 | CSVVDYRARGYNEQFF
NA | TRBV5-4 | CASSLKASGSDTQYF
NA | TRBV2 | CASSPSTGTGGGYTF
NA | TRBV11-2 | CASSTSTGTVVGEQFF
NA | TRBV5-1 | CASNPAGYTNYGYTF
NA | TRBV28 | CASSPGSVQPQHF
NA | TRBV5-1 | CASSSPQETQYF
NA | TRBV30 | CAWSSTGAAEAFF
NA | TRBV2 | CASSAGGIGYQPQHF
NA | TRBV10-3 | CAIRGDFPGELFF
NA | TRBV19 | CASRGITSGTDTQYF
NA | TRBV30 | CAWMQGTGTEAFF
NA | TRBV12-3/TRBV12-4 | CASTDRAAGYTF
NA | TRBV4-1 | CASSQPTGGGGSGYTF
NA | TRBV29-1 | CSGDSGGTDTQYF
NA | TRBV7-2 | CASSFFDTQYF
NA | TRBV19 | CASLGLEGNQPQHF
NA | TRBV6-1 | CASSDTHAGSGNTIYF
NA | TRBV7-9 | CASSLALLGVQFF
NA | TRBV11-2 | CASSLDRGGYTF
NA | TRBV7-8 | CASSFGTGQYNEQFF
NA | TRBV19 | CASSIATGELFF
NA | TRBV7-9 | CASSFRTSGTYNEQFF
NA | TRBV28 | CASTTRVLAGGPRVF
NA | TRBV19 | CASNPSGRARNEQFF
NA | TRBV28 | CASASGQGDSTNEKLFF
NA | TRBV9 | CASSVGRLAGSTDTQYF
NA | TRBV7-9 | CASSSWGLAGYPNEQFF
NA | TRBV7-9 | CASSLQAALNEQFF
NA | TRBV7-3 | CASSSLRVASGGNEQFF
NA | TRBV3-1/TRBV3-2 | CAPTGTSGRPFPMEQYF
once | TRBV28 | CASSPGTAETTYYGYTF